This paragraph covers one TCR beta chain sequence. The antigen is undetermined. A single base is all that separates this from a far larger clone, so a read error is likely. A read error is likely, as this CDR3 ends without the conserved phenylalanine or tryptophan. Building of the TCR beta libraries involved iRepertoire HTBI primers and Arm-PCR of CDR3 regions. Per the authors' pipeline: Samples collectively showed fewer than 80 TRBV and 14 TRBJ segments. TCRdb re-called the multiplex PCR reads through MiXCR, storing one row per CDR3 protein. These V and J calls are TCRdb output, not the study's own analysis. Here the sample spans roughly 300,000 distinct CDR3 sequences, around 19% being singletons. Time point noted: persistent/refractory GD, antithyroid drugs over 5 years with positive TRAb. With RNA extracted from PBMCs as input, the TCR library was made. American Thyroid Association guidelines defined Graves' disease diagnosis.

The CDR3 contains 12 residues. CDR1 is SGHTA, CDR2 FQGNSA, per germline. Trimming left V 2 bases short and J 3 bases short, with 2 bases between. These data are taken from a study of regulatory T cells in long-lasting Graves disease. Notes on the study in general: TRBV28, TRBJ1-2 and TRBJ2-5 were segments that persistent disease favored. Persistent Graves' patients had lower TCR diversity than newly diagnosed ones.

This TCR derives from a female donor with Graves disease. Sample: peripheral blood mononuclear cells (PBMCs), taken when the disease was refractory, from a patient treated with antithyroid drugs. The rearrangement links TRBV7-2 to TRBJ1-5; D is unclear. The CDR3 DNA is TGTGCCAGCAGCTTAACCAATCAGCCCCAGCATCTT. Protein product: CASSLTNQPQHL.